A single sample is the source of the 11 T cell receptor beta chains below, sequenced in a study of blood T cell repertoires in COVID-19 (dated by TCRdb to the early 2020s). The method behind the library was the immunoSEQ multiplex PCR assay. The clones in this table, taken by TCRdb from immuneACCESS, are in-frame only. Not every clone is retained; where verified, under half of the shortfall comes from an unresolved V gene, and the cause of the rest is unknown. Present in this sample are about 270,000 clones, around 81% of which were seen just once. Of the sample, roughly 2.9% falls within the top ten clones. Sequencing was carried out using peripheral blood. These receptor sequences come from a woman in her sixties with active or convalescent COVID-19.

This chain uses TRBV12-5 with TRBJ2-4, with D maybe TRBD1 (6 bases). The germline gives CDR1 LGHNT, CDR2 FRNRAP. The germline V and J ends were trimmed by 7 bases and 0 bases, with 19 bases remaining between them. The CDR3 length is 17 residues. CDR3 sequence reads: CASVSDPGALAKNIQYF. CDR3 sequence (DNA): TGTGCTAGTGTTTCCGATCCAGGGGCCCTAGCCAAAAACATTCAGTACTTC.

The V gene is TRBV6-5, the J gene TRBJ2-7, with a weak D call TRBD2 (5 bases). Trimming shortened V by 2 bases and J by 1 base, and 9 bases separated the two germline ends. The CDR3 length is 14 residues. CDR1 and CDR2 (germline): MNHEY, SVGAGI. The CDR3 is CASSYDPGSYEQYF. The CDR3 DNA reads TGTGCCAGCAGTTACGATCCGGGATCCTACGAGCAGTACTTC.

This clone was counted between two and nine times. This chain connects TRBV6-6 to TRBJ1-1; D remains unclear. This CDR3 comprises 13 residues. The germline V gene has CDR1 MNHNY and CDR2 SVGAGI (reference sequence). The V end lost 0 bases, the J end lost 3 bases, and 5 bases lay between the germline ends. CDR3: CASSYSEYTEAFF. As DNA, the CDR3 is TGTGCCAGCAGTTACTCTGAGTACACTGAAGCTTTCTTT.

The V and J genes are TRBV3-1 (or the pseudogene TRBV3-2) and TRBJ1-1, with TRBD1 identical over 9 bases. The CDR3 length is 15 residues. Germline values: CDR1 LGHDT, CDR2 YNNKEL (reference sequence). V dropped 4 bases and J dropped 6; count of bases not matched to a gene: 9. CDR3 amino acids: CASSRIGTGLAEAFF. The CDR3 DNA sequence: TGTGCCAGCAGCCGCATCGGGACAGGGCTTGCTGAAGCTTTCTTT.

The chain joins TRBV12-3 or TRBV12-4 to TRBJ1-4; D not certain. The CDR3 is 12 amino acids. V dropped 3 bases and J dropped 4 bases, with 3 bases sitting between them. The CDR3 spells CASSFNNEKLFF. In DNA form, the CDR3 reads TGTGCCAGCAGTTTTAATAATGAAAAACTGTTTTTT.

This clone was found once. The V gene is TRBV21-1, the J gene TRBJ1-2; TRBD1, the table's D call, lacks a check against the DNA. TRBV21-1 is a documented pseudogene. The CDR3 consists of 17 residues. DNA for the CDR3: TGTGCCAGCAGCCCCGCAGGGGGGATGAGGATGACGGCGGGCTACACCTTC. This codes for CASSPAGGMRMTAGYTF.

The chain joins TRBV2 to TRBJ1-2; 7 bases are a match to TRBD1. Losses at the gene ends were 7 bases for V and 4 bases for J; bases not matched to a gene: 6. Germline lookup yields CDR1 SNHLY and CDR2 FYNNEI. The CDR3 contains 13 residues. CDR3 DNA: TGTGCCAGCACTAGCGACAGGGTCTATGGCTACACCTTC. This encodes CASTSDRVYGYTF.

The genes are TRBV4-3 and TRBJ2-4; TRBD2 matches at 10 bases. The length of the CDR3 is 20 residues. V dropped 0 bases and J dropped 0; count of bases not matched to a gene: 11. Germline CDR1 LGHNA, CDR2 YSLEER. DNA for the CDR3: TGCGCCAGCAGCCAAGAGTGGTCTCTAGCGGGGGCGATAGCCAAAAACATTCAGTACTTC. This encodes CASSQEWSLAGAIAKNIQYF.

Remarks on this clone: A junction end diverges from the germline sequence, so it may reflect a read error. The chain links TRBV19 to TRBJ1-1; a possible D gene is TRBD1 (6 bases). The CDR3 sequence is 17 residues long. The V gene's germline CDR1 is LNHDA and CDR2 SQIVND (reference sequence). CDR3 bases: TGTGCCAGTAGTGTAGACAGAGGGGGTGCAATTCACACTGAAGCTTTCTTT. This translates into CASSVDRGGAIHTEAFF.

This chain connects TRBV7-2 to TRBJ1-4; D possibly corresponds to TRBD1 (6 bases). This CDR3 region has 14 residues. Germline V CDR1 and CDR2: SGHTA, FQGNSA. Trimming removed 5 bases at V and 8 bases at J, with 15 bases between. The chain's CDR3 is CASSPHRDAEKLFF. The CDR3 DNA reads TGTGCCAGCAGCCCCCACAGGGACGCGGAAAAACTGTTTTTT.

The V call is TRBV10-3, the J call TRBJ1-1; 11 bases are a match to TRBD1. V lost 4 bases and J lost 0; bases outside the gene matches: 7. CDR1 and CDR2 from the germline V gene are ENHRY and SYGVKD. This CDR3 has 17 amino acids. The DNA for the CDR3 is TGTGCCATCAGTGTTAGGACAGGGGGCACCATGAACACTGAAGCTTTCTTT. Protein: CAISVRTGGTMNTEAFF.